A selection of T cell receptor beta chains follows, all from one sample in a study of T cells expressing NK-cell markers. TCRdb reprocessed the 5' RACE reads and reports one entry per CDR3 protein, with no DNA. The sample table sets out 300,000 to 500,000 distinct CDR3 sequences. Sequenced input: blood T cells: a sorted CD56 or NKG2C T cell subset, CD4+ or CD8+ T cells, or bulk PBMC T cells (not recorded which). These receptors were taken from a woman between 45 and 60 years old in good health. Each CDR3 is given with its conserved first and last residue.

>TRBJ2-1|TRBV12-5
CATSGGIRNEQFF
>TRBJ2-1|TRBV15
CATSRDWLAGIEQFF
>TRBJ2-1|TRBV20-1
CRAEPGLAGGYNEQFF
>TRBJ2-5|TRBV5-1
CASSLGQTVGKETQYF
>TRBJ1-3|TRBV20-1
CSVGGRGNTIYF
>TRBJ2-5|TRBV20-1
CSARDDRSLQETQYF
>TRBJ1-2|TRBV9
CASSQTDTEVNGYTF
>TRBJ1-5|TRBV27
CASSPVMVLRQPQHF
>TRBJ2-3|TRBV4-1
CASSHPGQGVDTQYF
>TRBJ1-5|TRBV24-1
CATSQDRNQPQHF
>TRBJ2-6|TRBV28
CASSRSGRDSGANVLTF
>TRBJ2-5|TRBV7-2
CASRPAVGSSRETQYF
>TRBJ2-5|TRBV6-1
CASSESSGSAETQYF
>TRBJ2-1|TRBV20-1
CSARATLFSYNEQFF
>TRBJ1-1|TRBV24-1
CATRDSFLEAFF
>TRBJ2-1|TRBV24-1
CATSEFSGPDEQFF
>TRBJ2-5|TRBV11-2
CASSLGLAQLPQETQYF
>TRBJ2-5|TRBV7-2
CASSGKTGETQYF
>TRBJ1-5|TRBV6-5
CASRSGTRSSQPQHF
>TRBJ1-5|TRBV20-1
CSARVRVANQPQHF
>TRBJ2-2|TRBV4-2
CASSQGTGGIVFTGELFF
>TRBJ2-1|TRBV5-1
CASSLTSELQFF
>TRBJ1-4|TRBV20-1
CSARDRDRLQRNEKLFF
>TRBJ2-1|TRBV29-1
CSVDRQGGYEQFF
>TRBJ2-6|TRBV5-6
CASILGQGASGANVLTF
>TRBJ1-5|TRBV20-1
CSASPRDRSNQPQHF
>TRBJ2-7|TRBV5-1
CASSPTGTGGIYEQYF
>TRBJ2-3|TRBV9
CASSSQGFSDTQYF
>TRBJ2-2|TRBV5-1
CASSLGLRPPGELFF
>TRBJ2-1|TRBV2
CARERSGSSYNEQFF
>TRBJ2-7|TRBV6-1
CASRFTGDYEQYF
>TRBJ1-3|TRBV5-1
CASSSDGGVRDTIYF
>TRBJ1-1|TRBV29-1
CSVETLMNTEAFF
>TRBJ2-1|TRBV12-3/TRBV12-4
CASSEDRDGNEQFF
>TRBJ2-1|TRBV12-3/TRBV12-4
CASSAGRPSYNEQFF
>TRBJ2-2|TRBV3-1
CASSLDNRGTGELFF
>TRBJ2-1|TRBV5-1
CASSFLRQGAHEQFF
>TRBJ2-4|TRBV29-1
CSVLPGLSKNIQYF
>TRBJ2-1|TRBV20-1
CSARMWRESYNEQFF
>TRBJ2-1|TRBV4-1
CASSQPSPVNEQFF
>TRBJ1-1|TRBV6-5
CASRLTRGVVAFF
>TRBJ2-2|TRBV7-2
CASSLVGRTNTGELFF
>TRBJ2-1|TRBV3-1
CASSPVNSNEQFF
>TRBJ2-7|TRBV28
CASSPVHRGIKDEQYF
>TRBJ2-3|TRBV20-1
CSAREGGGVGGTQYF
>TRBJ2-2|TRBV12-3/TRBV12-4
CASSVEAVAGGTGELFF
>TRBJ2-1|TRBV24-1
CATIGRWDNEQFF
>TRBJ1-1|TRBV12-3/TRBV12-4
CASTRERNTEAFF
>TRBJ2-1|TRBV7-9
CASSLGGSYNEQFF
>TRBJ2-1|TRBV7-6
CASSLSTNYEQFF
>TRBJ2-3|TRBV3-1
CASSQTGTGWADTQYF